These 17 T cell receptor beta chains came from one sample sequenced in a study of blood T cell repertoires in COVID-19. TCRdb keeps only in-frame clones here, not all; method: immunoSEQ multiplex PCR. This sample has about 130,000 clones, with 75% to 85% found just once. Sequencing input: peripheral blood. Receptors were obtained from a woman in her sixties or seventies with COVID-19, enrolled during active disease.

The chain recombines TRBV14 with TRBJ2-7; 11 bases are shared with TRBD1. The CDR3 runs 15 residues. The germline gives CDR1 SGHDN, CDR2 FVKESK. The V gene end was trimmed by 4 bases and the J gene end by 5 bases; junction bases not matched to a gene: 7. This CDR3 reads CASSPIGQGANEQYF. DNA of the CDR3: TGTGCCAGCAGCCCGATCGGACAGGGGGCGAACGAGCAGTACTTC.

This clone was seen once. The V call is TRBV7-6, the J call TRBJ2-5, with 7 bases aligning to TRBD2. This CDR3 comprises 15 residues. Trimming removed 0 bases from V and 1 base from J; junction bases left unmatched: 2. CDR1 and CDR2 from the germline V gene are SGHVS and FNYEAQ. This chain's CDR3 is CASSLAGRGQETQYF. CDR3 nucleotides: TGTGCCAGCAGCTTAGCGGGGAGGGGCCAAGAGACCCAGTACTTC.

CDR3 region: CASSDPQGLKNIQYF. The CDR3 nucleotides read TGTGCCAGCAGTGACCCACAGGGACTAAAAAACATTCAGTACTTC. This sequence joins TRBV2 and TRBJ2-4; weak D call: TRBD2 (7 bases). Germline V gene sequence: CDR1 SNHLY, CDR2 FYNNEI. The CDR3 totals 15 residues. Trimming shortened V by 3 bases and J by 4 bases, and 13 bases separated the two germline ends.

The sample holds a few counts of this clone. The chain's CDR3 is CASSLAVGTGSGEQYF. DNA of the CDR3: TGCGCCAGCAGCTTGGCTGTTGGGACAGGGTCGGGCGAGCAGTACTTC. The J gene is TRBJ2-7, the V gene TRBV5-1, with 9 bases fitting TRBD1. The germline V gene has CDR1 SGHRS and CDR2 YFSETQ. J lost 6 bases, V lost 0 bases, and 10 bases had no gene match. CDR3 length equals 16 residues. The full variable domain, with the rest looked up from reference TRBV5-1 and TRBJ2-7, is KAGVTQTPRYLIKTRGQQVTLSCSPISGHRSVSWYQQTPGQGLQFLFEYFSETQRNKGNFPGRFSGRQFSNSRSEMNVSTLELGDSALYLCASSLAVGTGSGEQYFGPGTRLTVT.

The CDR3 reads CASRATGLDEQYF. The CDR3 region has the DNA TGCGCCAGCAGGGCGACAGGGTTAGACGAGCAGTACTTC. The V call is TRBV5-1, the J call TRBJ2-7; 7 bases align to TRBD1. V dropped 5 bases and J dropped 5; count of bases not matched to a gene: 7. The CDR3 runs to 13 residues. Looked up from germline, CDR1 is SGHRS and CDR2 is YFSETQ.

As for this clone: One end of the junction does not line up with germline, which may come from a read error. V is TRBV28 and J is TRBJ1-2; D uncertain. This CDR3 has 13 amino acids. The germline V gene encodes CDR1 MDHEN and CDR2 SYDVKM. The CDR3 nucleotides read TGTGCCAGCAGAACCTCATTACCGGGAGAAAATTTCTTC. As protein: CASRTSLPGENFF.

The V gene is TRBV5-1, the J gene TRBJ1-2; possible D gene TRBD1, 6 bases. This CDR3 has 16 residues. Germline V gives CDR1 SGHRS, CDR2 YFSETQ. V was shortened by 0 bases and J by 3 bases, with 15 bases between the two germline ends. This chain's CDR3 is CASSLGGRQGHYGYTF. The CDR3 coding sequence is TGCGCCAGCAGCTTGGGGGGGCGGCAGGGCCACTATGGCTACACCTTC.

The rearrangement links TRBV19 to TRBJ1-1, with D perhaps TRBD1 (5 bases). CDR1 LNHDA and CDR2 SQIVND come from the germline V gene (reference sequence). Deletions cut 5 bases from V and 8 bases from J, with 12 bases between. The CDR3 runs 12 residues. In DNA, the CDR3 is TGTGCCAGTAGTCCCTTGGGGGGGGAAGCTTTCTTT. Translating it yields CASSPLGGEAFF.

This chain links TRBV19 with TRBJ2-5, with D maybe TRBD1 (5 bases). This CDR3 is 16 amino acids long. CDR1 is LNHDA, CDR2 SQIVND, per germline (reference sequence). V gave up 6 bases and J gave up 2 bases, with 19 bases separating them. The CDR3 sequence is CASSLTLRADQETQYF. For the CDR3, the DNA is TGTGCCAGTAGCCTAACTCTCAGGGCTGATCAAGAGACCCAGTACTTC. Full variable domain (outside the CDR3, taken from reference TRBV19 and TRBJ2-5): DGGITQSPKYLFRKEGQNVTLSCEQNLNHDAMYWYRQDPGQGLRLIYYSQIVNDFQKGDIAEGYSVSREKKESFPLTVTSAQKNPTAFYLCASSLTLRADQETQYFGPGTRLLVL.

This clone was counted between two and nine times. J is TRBJ2-7 and V is TRBV9; tentatively, D is TRBD1 (5 bases). This CDR3 has 14 residues. V gave up 2 bases and J gave up 5 bases, with 14 bases separating them. Germline CDR1 reads SGDLS; CDR2 reads YYNGEE. CDR3 in amino acids: CASSVGTLGHEQYF. CDR3 nucleotides: TGTGCCAGCAGCGTGGGAACCCTGGGGCACGAGCAGTACTTC.

Remarks on this clone: At one end, the junction sequence differs from germline, possibly due to a read error. This chain connects TRBV28 to TRBJ1-2, with D unclear. CDR1 and CDR2 (germline): MDHEN, SYDVKM. This CDR3 spans 11 amino acids. The CDR3 DNA is TGTGCCAGCAGTTTACAGGTTGATCTATACTTC. Encoded protein: CASSLQVDLYF.

This clone showed up just a few times. This chain connects TRBV6-5 to TRBJ1-5; the D gene is possibly TRBD1 (6 bases). This CDR3 is 13 amino acids long. The germline V gene encodes CDR1 MNHEY and CDR2 SVGAGI. Trimming removed 8 bases from V and 1 base from J, with 9 bases in between. CDR3 in amino acids: CASETGSNQPQHF. As DNA, the CDR3 is TGTGCCAGCGAGACAGGCAGCAATCAGCCCCAGCATTTT.

This clone was counted a few times. The rearrangement links TRBV3-1 (or the pseudogene TRBV3-2) to TRBJ1-4, with D unclear. The CDR3 extends over 16 amino acids. Per the germline V gene, CDR1 is LGHDT and CDR2 is YNNKEL (reference sequence). The germline V and J ends were trimmed by 1 base and 6 bases, with 15 bases remaining between them. CDR3 amino acids: CASSQAENRTYEKLFF. The CDR3 coding sequence is TGTGCCAGCAGCCAAGCCGAAAACAGAACCTATGAAAAACTGTTTTTT.

The chain joins TRBV6-4 to TRBJ2-3; D perhaps matches TRBD2 (5 bases). In germline, CDR1 is MRHNA, CDR2 SNTAGT. With 3 bases removed from V and 3 bases from J, the gap between germline ends came to 7 bases. The CDR3 sequence is 13 residues long. Written as DNA, the CDR3 is TGTGCCAGCAGTGAGGACTGGACAGATACGCAGTATTTT. It specifies CASSEDWTDTQYF.

The CDR3 loop reads CAWSAGSGGSEKLFF. CDR3 DNA: TGTGCCTGGAGTGCGGGATCTGGGGGGTCTGAAAAACTGTTTTTT. The chain employs TRBV30 and TRBJ1-4, with D perhaps matching TRBD1 (5 bases). V lost 1 base to trimming and J lost 7 bases, with 16 bases between them. The CDR3 consists of 15 residues. Germline CDR1 is GTSNPN and CDR2 is SVGIG (reference sequence).

The chain uses TRBV5-4 and TRBJ1-3; the D is unclear. CDR3 length: 15 amino acids. Trimming shortened V by 4 bases and J by 1 base, and 12 bases separated the two germline ends. The germline CDR1 and CDR2 sequences are SGHNT and YYREEE (reference sequence). Here the CDR3 DNA reads TGTGCCAGCAGCCAGAGTACGAGGTCTGGAAACACCATATATTTT. Encoded protein: CASSQSTRSGNTIYF.

The chain has TRBV29-1 and TRBJ1-1; 8 bases map to TRBD1. Germline loops: CDR1 SQVTM, CDR2 ANQGSEA. This CDR3 comprises 14 residues. V trimming: 7 bases; J trimming: 6 bases; junction bases outside the gene matches: 13. The CDR3 here is CSGIQGVGKAEAFF. The DNA for the CDR3 is TGCAGCGGTATACAGGGGGTAGGAAAGGCTGAAGCTTTCTTT.